This TCR beta chain stems from a study of T-cell memory formation after mild COVID-19. Across the study: The two donors had largely donor-specific TCR clusters.

This clonotype was found a few times. Its antigen remains unknown. TCRdb reprocessed the 5' RACE reads via MiXCR and lists one record per CDR3 protein. Of 470,000 or so distinct CDR3 sequences listed, 15% to 20% are singletons. Regarding the study as a whole: Cross-reactive memory seemingly joined, as some responding clones were found in pre-infection memory. For contracting clones, CD4+ ones sat mainly in CM and EM, CD8+ in EMRA.

The source is an adult woman who had mild COVID-19 (a few samples of this study predate the infection). Cell type and time point are not known. The sequencing input was PBMCs or a T cell subset sorted from them (not recorded which).

The CDR3 sequence is CASSSGTSLGQYF. The CDR3 DNA follows: TGTGCCAGCAGCTCCGGGACTAGCCTCGGGCAGTACTTC. The chain is built from TRBV7-8 and TRBJ2-7; 9 nucleotides agree with TRBD2. CDR1 SGHVS and CDR2 FQNEAQ come from the germline V gene. This CDR3 has 13 amino acids. The J segment lost 9 bases and the V segment lost 4 bases, leaving 7 bases of the junction unmatched.